Below, 11 T cell receptor beta chains from the same sample are listed, as sequenced in a study of blood T cell repertoires in COVID-19. TCRdb's table, derived via immunoSEQ multiplex PCR, lists solely in-frame clones and lacks some. The sample consists of about 170,000 clones, 80% to 85% of them appearing once. Sequencing was performed on peripheral blood. These receptors were obtained from a woman aged 70-85 years with COVID-19, enrolled during active disease.

V and J are TRBV27 and TRBJ2-7, with TRBD1 identical over 9 bases. Germline V gives CDR1 MNHEY, CDR2 SMNVEV (reference sequence). The length of the CDR3 is 15 residues. V was pared by 3 bases and J by 5 bases, with 8 bases of the junction left unmatched. CDR3 region: CASSFSDRGSHEQYF. For the CDR3, the DNA is TGTGCCAGCAGTTTCTCGGACAGGGGTAGCCACGAGCAGTACTTC.

The genes are TRBV7-2 and TRBJ2-7; tentatively, D is TRBD2 (5 bases). The CDR3 is 13 residues long. V dropped 3 bases and J dropped 5 bases, with 11 bases sitting between them. The germline V gene has CDR1 SGHTA and CDR2 FQGNSA. The CDR3 spells CASSLIAGNEQYF. The CDR3 DNA sequence: TGTGCCAGCAGCTTGATTGCGGGTAACGAGCAGTACTTC. The full variable domain, with the rest looked up from reference TRBV7-2 and TRBJ2-7, is GAGVSQSPSNKVTEKGKDVELRCDPISGHTALYWYRQSLGQGLEFLIYFQGNSAPDKSGLPSDRFSAERTGGSVSTLTIQRTQQEDSAVYLCASSLIAGNEQYFGPGTRLTVT.

For this clone: Within the sample, other DNA sequences also encode this same CDR3. The J gene is TRBJ2-3, the V gene TRBV28; D remains ambiguous. In germline, CDR1 is MDHEN, CDR2 SYDVKM. The length of the CDR3 is 13 residues. V lost 2 bases and J lost 0, with 3 bases in between. CDR3 nucleotides: TGTGCCAGCAGTTTACCGAGCACAGATACGCAGTATTTT. Amino acids: CASSLPSTDTQYF.

This chain links TRBV18 with TRBJ2-2, with TRBD1 identical over 8 bases. The CDR3 loop spans 16 amino acids. Germline CDR1 is KGHSH and CDR2 is LQKENI. The J segment lost 6 bases and the V segment lost 1 base, leaving 7 bases of the junction unmatched. The CDR3 is CASSPLRGRLAGELFF. In DNA form, the CDR3 reads TGTGCCAGCTCACCACTCAGGGGGCGCTTGGCCGGGGAGCTGTTTTTT.

The chain combines TRBV28 with TRBJ1-5; no firm D call. Looked up from germline, CDR1 is MDHEN and CDR2 is SYDVKM. This CDR3 comprises 15 residues. The germline V and J ends were trimmed by 5 bases and 1 base, with 12 bases remaining between them. The DNA of the CDR3 is TGTGCCAGCAGTGATACAGTACGGAGCAATCAGCCCCAGCATTTT. Translation: CASSDTVRSNQPQHF.

This sequence joins TRBV28 and TRBJ1-1, with D tentatively TRBD1 (6 bases). Trimming took off 5 bases at V and 1 base at J, with 8 bases between the two ends. CDR3 length equals 13 residues. The germline CDR1 and CDR2 sequences are MDHEN and SYDVKM. The CDR3 nucleotides are TGTGCCAGCAGTCTGGGACAGAACACTGAAGCTTTCTTT. This codes for CASSLGQNTEAFF.

This chain links TRBV19 with TRBJ2-3, with TRBD2 as a possible D gene (5 bases). CDR3 length: 14 residues. V was shortened by 1 base and J by 6 bases, with 11 bases between the two germline ends. The germline gives CDR1 LNHDA, CDR2 SQIVND (reference sequence). This CDR3 reads CASSIVTGGDTQYF. The CDR3 DNA follows: TGTGCCAGTAGTATAGTCACCGGCGGGGATACGCAGTATTTT.

CDR3 region: CATSIRTSGNNEQFF. The CDR3 DNA sequence: TGTGCCACCAGCATCAGGACTAGCGGGAACAATGAGCAGTTCTTC. The chain has TRBV15 and TRBJ2-1, with TRBD2 matching over 12 bases. Germline V CDR1 and CDR2: LNHNV, YYDKDF (reference sequence). This CDR3 has 15 residues. V lost 4 bases to trimming and J lost 5 bases; unmatched junction nucleotides: 3.

This chain joins TRBV3-1 (or the pseudogene TRBV3-2) and TRBJ1-1; D gene ambiguous. The CDR3 spans 14 residues. Germline lookup yields CDR1 LGHDT and CDR2 YNNKEL (reference sequence). V was shortened by 1 base and J by 10 bases, with 16 bases between the two germline ends. The CDR3 spells CASSQGGQPRLAFF. For the CDR3, the DNA is TGTGCCAGCAGCCAAGGAGGGCAGCCGCGTCTAGCTTTCTTT.

The CDR3 DNA sequence: TGTGCCAGAAGCAAAGAGGGACAGGGGAGGGGGGCGGAGAATTCACCCCTCCACTTT. Its protein product is CARSKEGQGRGAENSPLHF. The chain has TRBV5-3 and TRBJ1-6; 10 bases match TRBD1. TRBV5-3 is classed as an ORF, of uncertain function. With V trimmed by 4 bases and J by 7 bases, 17 bases remained unmatched. The CDR3 is made up of 19 amino acids.

The rearrangement links TRBV6-5 to TRBJ1-5; TRBD1 aligns across 7 bases. Germline V CDR1 and CDR2: MNHEY, SVGAGI. The V segment lost 5 bases and the J segment 3 bases; nucleotides outside the gene matches: 7. There are 15 residues in the CDR3. The DNA for the CDR3 is TGTGCCAGCAGTCCCCAGACAGGGTACAATCAGCCCCAGCATTTT. As protein: CASSPQTGYNQPQHF.